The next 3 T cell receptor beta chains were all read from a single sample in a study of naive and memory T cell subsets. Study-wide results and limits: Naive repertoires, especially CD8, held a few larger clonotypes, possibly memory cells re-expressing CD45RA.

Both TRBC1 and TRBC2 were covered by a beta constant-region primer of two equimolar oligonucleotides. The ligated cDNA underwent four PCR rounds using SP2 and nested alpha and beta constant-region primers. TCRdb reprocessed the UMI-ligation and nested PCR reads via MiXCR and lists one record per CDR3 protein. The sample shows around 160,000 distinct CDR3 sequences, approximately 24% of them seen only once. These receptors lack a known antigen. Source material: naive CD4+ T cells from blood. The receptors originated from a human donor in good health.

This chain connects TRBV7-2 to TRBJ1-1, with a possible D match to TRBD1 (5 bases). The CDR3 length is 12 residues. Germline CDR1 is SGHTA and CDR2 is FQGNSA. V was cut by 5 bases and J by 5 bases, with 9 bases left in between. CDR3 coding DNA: TGTGCCAGCAGCCAAAGACAGACTGAAGCTTTCTTT. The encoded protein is CASSQRQTEAFF.

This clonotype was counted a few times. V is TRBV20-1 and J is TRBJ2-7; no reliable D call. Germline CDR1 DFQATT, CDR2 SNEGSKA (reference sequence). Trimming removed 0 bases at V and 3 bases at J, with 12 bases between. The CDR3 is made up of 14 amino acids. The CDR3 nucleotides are TGCAGTGCTAGAGACACCCAAAAAAACTACGAGCAGTACTTC. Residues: CSARDTQKNYEQYF.

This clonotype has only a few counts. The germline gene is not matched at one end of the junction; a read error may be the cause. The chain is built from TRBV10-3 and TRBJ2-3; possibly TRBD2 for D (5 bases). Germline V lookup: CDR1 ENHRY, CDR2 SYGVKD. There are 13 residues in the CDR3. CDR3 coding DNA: TGTGCCATCGGTGAGGGAGCTACAGATACGCAGTATTTT. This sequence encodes CAIGEGATDTQYF.